The 30 T cell receptor beta chains below were found in one sample sequenced in a study of shared T cell receptors in the human thymus. TCRdb keeps only in-frame clones here, not all; method: immunoSEQ multiplex PCR. The data contain 700,000 to 750,000 clones, approximately 83% of them singletons. The same sample was also studied in work on human thymus T cells.

Sequenced sample: thymocytes. All receptors derive from a girl under three years old with a congenital heart defect.

This clone was detected a few times. The rearrangement uses TRBV5-1 and TRBJ1-2, with 11 bases identical to TRBD1. CDR1 SGHRS and CDR2 YFSETQ come from the germline V gene. CDR3 size: 17 residues. Trimming cost V 2 bases and J 4 bases; bases outside gene matches: 10. CDR3 in DNA: TGCGCCAGCAGCTTTTTAACCGGGACAGGGGGGGGCTATGGCTACACCTTC. Protein sequence: CASSFLTGTGGGYGYTF.

The J gene is TRBJ1-3, the V gene TRBV11-2; unclear D gene. Germline V gene sequence: CDR1 SGHAT, CDR2 FQNNGV. Trimming pared 1 base from V and 0 bases from J, leaving 10 bases between. This CDR3 comprises 16 residues. The DNA for the CDR3 is TGTGCCAGCAGCTTAGTCTTCGACAACTCTGGAAACACCATATATTTT. Translated: CASSLVFDNSGNTIYF.

CDR3 in amino acids: CASSPKTGAALQNEKLFF. The CDR3 bases are TGTGCCAGCAGTCCCAAGACAGGGGCCGCCCTACAAAATGAAAAACTGTTTTTT. The chain is built from TRBV28 and TRBJ1-4; 8 nucleotides match TRBD1. The CDR3 loop spans 18 amino acids. Trimming removed 5 bases from V and 5 bases from J; junction bases left unmatched: 16. Germline CDR1 is MDHEN and CDR2 is SYDVKM.

This chain uses TRBV5-6 with TRBJ2-1; D is possibly TRBD2 (5 bases). Germline V CDR1 and CDR2: SGHDT, YYEEEE. The V end was cut by 4 bases, the J end by 4 bases, with 18 bases between. The CDR3 has 16 residues. CDR3 nucleotide sequence: TGTGCCAGCAGCCGACCTGACTACCTTGATTACAATGAGCAGTTCTTC. Its translation: CASSRPDYLDYNEQFF.

The gene calls are TRBV14 and TRBJ1-5; TRBD1 might be the D (6 bases). Germline CDR1 and CDR2: SGHDN and FVKESK. V lost 7 bases, J lost 4 bases, and 26 bases lay in between. This CDR3 contains 18 residues. DNA for the CDR3: TGTGCCAGCACGCAAAGGCCGGCGGCACAGGGACGAAATCAGCCCCAGCATTTT. Translation gives CASTQRPAAQGRNQPQHF.

V gene TRBV5-1 combines with J gene TRBJ2-1, with a tentative D call TRBD1 (5 bases). Germline values: CDR1 SGHRS, CDR2 YFSETQ. V dropped 10 bases and J dropped 6 bases, with 14 bases sitting between them. This CDR3 contains 12 residues. The CDR3 region is CASEGVGNEQFF. CDR3 nucleotides: TGCGCCTCTGAAGGGGTGGGCAATGAGCAGTTCTTC.

This clone came up once. V is TRBV9 and J is TRBJ1-3, with D perhaps matching TRBD1 (6 bases). Germline lookup yields CDR1 SGDLS and CDR2 YYNGEE. The CDR3 is 15 residues long. Trimming removed 4 bases from V and 1 base from J, with 12 bases in between. The CDR3, as DNA: TGTGCCAGCAGCCCGCGAGGGGGATCTGGAAACACCATATATTTT. This encodes CASSPRGGSGNTIYF.

This clone occurred once. The chain is built from TRBV7-6 and TRBJ2-2; D remains ambiguous. The CDR3 runs to 17 residues. Trimming took off 1 base at V and 1 base at J, with 13 bases between the two ends. Germline CDR1 is SGHVS and CDR2 is FNYEAQ. CDR3 amino acids: CASSLVSGTQNTGELFF. CDR3 DNA: TGTGCCAGCAGCTTAGTGTCAGGAACCCAGAACACCGGGGAGCTGTTTTTT. The full variable domain, in which reference TRBV7-6 and TRBJ2-2 provide the parts outside the CDR3, is GAGVSQSPRYKVTKRGQDVALRCDPISGHVSLYWYRQALGQGPEFLTYFNYEAQQDKSGLPNDRFSAERPEGSISTLTIQRTEQRDSAMYRCASSLVSGTQNTGELFFGEGSRLTVL.

The V and J genes are TRBV6-4 and TRBJ2-2; maybe TRBD2 (5 bases). V was pared by 8 bases and J by 0 bases, with 13 bases between. This CDR3 region has 15 residues. Per germline, CDR1 MRHNA and CDR2 SNTAGT. The CDR3 coding sequence is TGTGCCAGCCGAGGGTTGGGTCCGAACACCGGGGAGCTGTTTTTT. Its protein is CASRGLGPNTGELFF.

This clone was observed a single time. The chain has TRBV5-1 and TRBJ1-2; 8 bases line up with TRBD1. The CDR3 sequence is 13 residues long. V lost 2 bases to trimming and J lost 8 bases; unmatched junction nucleotides: 5. Per germline, CDR1 SGHRS and CDR2 YFSETQ. This CDR3 is CASSLIGQGGYTF. The CDR3 DNA reads as TGCGCCAGCAGCTTAATTGGACAGGGCGGCTACACCTTC.

This clone was observed a handful of times. The rearrangement links TRBV2 to TRBJ2-1; a possible D gene is TRBD2 (7 bases). The germline CDR1 and CDR2 sequences are SNHLY and FYNNEI. The CDR3 is 14 residues long. V lost 11 bases, J lost 3 bases, and 17 bases lay in between. This chain's CDR3 is CAGVGGAHYNEQFF. CDR3 DNA: TGTGCCGGCGTGGGGGGGGCGCACTACAATGAGCAGTTCTTC. The whole variable domain, filled in from reference TRBV2 and TRBJ2-1, reads EPEVTQTPSHQVTQMGQEVILRCVPISNHLYFYWYRQILGQKVEFLVSFYNNEISEKSEIFDDQFSVERPDGSNFTLKIRSTKLEDSAMYFCAGVGGAHYNEQFFGPGTRLTVL.

The chain uses TRBV19 and TRBJ2-3; 16 positions agree with TRBD2. The germline CDR1 and CDR2 sequences are LNHDA and SQIVND (reference sequence). V was clipped by 6 bases and J by 5 bases; unmatched bases: 20. The CDR3 runs to 21 residues. The CDR3 is CASSTGTSGGALGGPLDTQYF. In DNA, the CDR3 is TGTGCCAGTAGCACCGGGACTAGCGGGGGGGCCTTGGGTGGTCCGTTAGATACGCAGTATTTT.

This chain links TRBV18 with TRBJ1-2, with 8 bases lining up with TRBD1. This CDR3 contains 14 residues. Germline CDR1 is KGHSH and CDR2 is LQKENI. Trimming at V came to 6 bases and at J to 4 bases, leaving 7 bases not matched to a gene. In DNA form, the CDR3 reads TGTGCCAGCTCGCCGGACAGGGTAACCTATGGCTACACCTTC. Its translation is CASSPDRVTYGYTF.

The chain combines TRBV6-6 with TRBJ1-2; D is perhaps TRBD1 (5 bases). In germline, CDR1 is MNHNY, CDR2 SVGAGI (reference sequence). Trimming removed 1 base at V and 4 bases at J, with 13 bases between. The CDR3 has 15 amino acids. CDR3 residues: CASSYYAGDSYGYTF. CDR3 sequence (DNA): TGTGCCAGCAGTTACTATGCGGGGGATTCCTATGGCTACACCTTC.

This chain uses TRBV5-1 with TRBJ1-5; 12 bases map to TRBD1. The CDR3 runs to 15 residues. Unmatched junction bases numbered 4, after V lost 4 bases and J lost 5 bases. Germline CDR1 and CDR2: SGHRS and YFSETQ. The CDR3 is CASSTGTGGDQPQHF. The CDR3 DNA reads as TGCGCCAGCAGCACCGGGACAGGGGGCGATCAGCCCCAGCATTTT.

The DNA for the CDR3 is TGTGCCAGCAGCTTCAACTGGGGCCGTGGGAACAATGAGCAGTTCTTC. Translated, it gives CASSFNWGRGNNEQFF. The chain recombines TRBV11-1 with TRBJ2-1, with D maybe TRBD1 (5 bases). Looked up from germline, CDR1 is SGHAT and CDR2 is FQDESV (reference sequence). V lost 3 bases and J 5 bases, leaving 17 bases between the germline ends. The CDR3 is made up of 16 amino acids.

This chain uses TRBV5-1 with TRBJ1-2; TRBD1 aligns across 7 bases. CDR3 length equals 15 residues. Losses at the gene ends were 0 bases for V and 8 bases for J; bases not matched to a gene: 10. The germline V gene has CDR1 SGHRS and CDR2 YFSETQ. The CDR3 loop is CASSLGANRGVGYTF. The CDR3 nucleotides read TGCGCCAGCAGCTTGGGGGCCAACAGGGGAGTCGGCTACACCTTC.

The V gene is TRBV14, the J gene TRBJ1-2, with TRBD1 matching 7 bases. V lost 1 base, J lost 7 bases, and 9 bases stayed unmatched. Germline V gives CDR1 SGHDN, CDR2 FVKESK. CDR3 length: 15 residues. The CDR3 sequence: CASSQVPDRAGGYTF. The DNA of the CDR3 is TGTGCCAGCAGCCAAGTCCCCGACAGGGCGGGTGGCTACACCTTC. Drawing the rest from reference TRBV14 and TRBJ1-2, the complete variable domain is EAGVTQFPSHSVIEKGQTVTLRCDPISGHDNLYWYRRVMGKEIKFLLHFVKESKQDESGMPNNRFLAERTGGTYSTLKVQPAELEDSGVYFCASSQVPDRAGGYTFGSGTRLTVV.

For this clone: Other DNA sequences in the sample encode the same CDR3. This chain uses TRBV7-2 with TRBJ2-1, with D tentatively TRBD2 (6 bases). The CDR3 runs to 14 residues. V gave up 0 bases and J gave up 5 bases, with 8 bases separating them. Germline assignment: CDR1 SGHTA and CDR2 FQGNSA. CDR3 coding DNA: TGTGCCAGCAGCTTAGCGGGGGGTAACAATGAGCAGTTCTTC. It is translated as CASSLAGGNNEQFF.

V is TRBV7-4 and J is TRBJ2-2; D remains ambiguous. The V end was cut by 2 bases, the J end by 2 bases, with 12 bases between. Germline lookup yields CDR1 SGHVT and CDR2 SQSDAQ. The CDR3 is made up of 16 amino acids. CDR3 in amino acids: CASSLSSHRNTGELFF. The CDR3 DNA follows: TGTGCCAGCAGCTTATCGAGTCATCGAAACACCGGGGAGCTGTTTTTT. The whole variable domain, filled in from reference TRBV7-4 and TRBJ2-2, reads GAGVSQSPRYKVAKRGRDVALRCDSISGHVTLYWYRQTLGQGSEVLTYSQSDAQRDKSGRPSGRFSAERPERSVSTLKIQRTEQGDSAVYLCASSLSSHRNTGELFFGEGSRLTVL.

V usage is TRBV5-1 and J usage is TRBJ1-6, with TRBD1 as a possible D gene (5 bases). Germline V gives CDR1 SGHRS, CDR2 YFSETQ. V lost 0 bases, J lost 9 bases, and 13 bases lay in between. The CDR3 is 15 residues long. CDR3 in amino acids: CASSLERAGSSPLHF. The CDR3 bases are TGCGCCAGCAGCTTGGAAAGGGCAGGGTCTTCACCCCTCCACTTT.

The chain has TRBV5-1 and TRBJ2-3; TRBD2 agrees at 8 bases. Germline V lookup: CDR1 SGHRS, CDR2 YFSETQ. J lost 1 base, V lost 1 base, and 17 bases had no gene match. The CDR3 is made up of 20 amino acids. CDR3 sequence: CASSLITRGLDVRGTDTQYF. The CDR3 coding sequence is TGCGCCAGCAGCTTGATCACTAGGGGACTAGATGTTCGTGGCACAGATACGCAGTATTTT. Based on the CDR3 plus reference TRBV5-1 and TRBJ2-3, the full variable domain is KAGVTQTPRYLIKTRGQQVTLSCSPISGHRSVSWYQQTPGQGLQFLFEYFSETQRNKGNFPGRFSGRQFSNSRSEMNVSTLELGDSALYLCASSLITRGLDVRGTDTQYFGPGTRLTVL.

The rearrangement links TRBV19 to TRBJ1-1; D not certain. The CDR3 is 13 amino acids. From germline, CDR1 is LNHDA and CDR2 SQIVND (reference sequence). V shed 1 base and J shed 8 bases, with 11 bases lying between them. In DNA, the CDR3 is TGTGCCAGTAGTATAGTTGACGGGGAGGAAGCTTTCTTT. Its translation is CASSIVDGEEAFF.

The chain combines TRBV19 with TRBJ2-3, with 8 nucleotides matching TRBD2. V dropped 3 bases and J dropped 6; count of bases not matched to a gene: 8. Per germline, CDR1 LNHDA and CDR2 SQIVND (reference sequence). This CDR3 has 15 amino acids. The CDR3 coding sequence is TGTGCCAGTAGTATTAGTGTAGCGGGGAGGGATACGCAGTATTTT. Translating it yields CASSISVAGRDTQYF.

The gene calls are TRBV5-1 and TRBJ1-1; D call uncertain. V gave up 4 bases and J gave up 13 bases, with 23 bases separating them. CDR1 is SGHRS, CDR2 YFSETQ, per germline. The CDR3 has 14 amino acids. The DNA for the CDR3 is TGCGCCAGCAGCGCCTGTGGGCCCGGAGGCCGTGGTTTCTTT. Residues: CASSACGPGGRGFF. The full variable domain, completed using reference TRBV5-1 and TRBJ1-1, is KAGVTQTPRYLIKTRGQQVTLSCSPISGHRSVSWYQQTPGQGLQFLFEYFSETQRNKGNFPGRFSGRQFSNSRSEMNVSTLELGDSALYLCASSACGPGGRGFFGQGTRLTVV.

This clone was seen a single time. This chain links TRBV19 with TRBJ1-1; TRBD1 agrees at 7 bases. Germline V gene data show CDR1 as LNHDA and CDR2 as SQIVND (reference sequence). Losses at the gene ends were 6 bases for V and 11 bases for J; bases not matched to a gene: 18. The CDR3 length is 15 residues. CDR3 in amino acids: CASRPPRTGWVGAFF. The CDR3 DNA is TGTGCCAGTAGGCCCCCGCGGACAGGTTGGGTGGGGGCTTTCTTT.

J is TRBJ2-3 and V is TRBV11-2; no firm D call. V lost 7 bases to trimming and J lost 1 base, with 12 bases between them. The germline CDR1 and CDR2 sequences are SGHAT and FQNNGV. There are 14 residues in the CDR3. The CDR3 region has the DNA TGTGCCAGCACCACGTCGGGTTGCACAGATACGCAGTATTTT. It specifies CASTTSGCTDTQYF.

The chain employs TRBV30 and TRBJ1-5, with D unresolved. With 3 bases removed from V and 9 bases from J, the gap between germline ends came to 15 bases. Germline loops: CDR1 GTSNPN, CDR2 SVGIG (reference sequence). CDR3 length: 13 residues. CDR3 DNA: TGTGCCTGGAGCATCAGAGGTGCAAGGCCCCAGCATTTT. It encodes CAWSIRGARPQHF.

This chain connects TRBV15 to TRBJ1-2; D unclear. Germline assignment: CDR1 LNHNV and CDR2 YYDKDF (reference sequence). The CDR3 extends over 15 amino acids. The germline V and J ends were trimmed by 1 base and 4 bases, with 13 bases remaining between them. The DNA for the CDR3 is TGTGCCACCAGCAGAGGTCGGGGTTTTAGCTATGGCTACACCTTC. It is translated as CATSRGRGFSYGYTF.

This clone was seen a handful of times. V gene TRBV6-1 combines with J gene TRBJ2-1; TRBD2 might be the D (6 bases). V lost 1 base and J 5 bases, leaving 18 bases between the germline ends. This CDR3 spans 17 amino acids. The germline V gene has CDR1 MNHNS and CDR2 SASEGT. The CDR3 loop is CASSEGWGRGEDNEQFF. The CDR3 nucleotides are TGTGCCAGCAGTGAAGGTTGGGGGAGAGGGGAGGACAATGAGCAGTTCTTC.